This TCR beta chain was observed in a study of blood T cells in healthy people across ages. On this clonotype itself: This could be a read error, since a much larger clone is one nucleotide away.

The CDR3 is 15 residues long. V lost 6 bases and J 4 bases, leaving 18 bases between the germline ends. Germline values: CDR1 MNHEY, CDR2 SVGAGI. Next came a second PCR, run for about 7 to 12 cycles, which used a sample-barcoded 5' primer along with a J-beta primer mix. TCRdb independently ran MiXCR on the 5' RACE reads; one entry per CDR3 protein. The data hold hundreds of thousands of distinct CDR3 sequences, with around 26% observed a single time. The chain uses TRBV6-5 and TRBJ1-2; maybe TRBD1 (5 bases). This clonotype was sampled from an elderly woman in good health. Sequencing was carried out using blood. CDR3 residues: CASRDPRGEGYGYTF. Here the CDR3 DNA reads TGTGCCAGCAGAGATCCACGGGGGGAGGGCTATGGCTACACCTTC.